This T cell receptor beta chain derives from a study of neoadjuvant anti-PD-1 for oral cavity cancer. The wider study: Before surgery, most patients got three to four biweekly 3 mg/kg nivolumab doses. Patients without progression got a fourth dose around day 43. Findings of the study overall: Greater tumor shrinkage accompanied bigger post-treatment sizes of preexisting clones.

This CDR3 contains 14 residues. Tumor libraries mostly used around 5.2 ug genomic DNA, two replicates each. The protocol was immunoSEQ multiplex PCR, while the TCRdb copy is restricted to in-frame clones and leaves out a portion. The sample shows fewer than 7,500 clones, nearly 55% of them seen only once. About this clone: Antigen unknown.

The chain employs TRBV21-1 and TRBJ2-2; the table gives TRBD1 as D, unverified against the DNA. TRBV21-1 is noted as a pseudogene. Sequences were derived from tumor tissue, sampled before nivolumab (anti-PD-1) treatment. The receptor was derived from a person aged 35 to 85 with oral cavity squamous cell carcinoma. CDR3 sequence reads: CASRDRGFAGELFF. The CDR3 DNA sequence: TGTGCCAGCCGGGACAGGGGTTTTGCCGGGGAGCTGTTTTTT.